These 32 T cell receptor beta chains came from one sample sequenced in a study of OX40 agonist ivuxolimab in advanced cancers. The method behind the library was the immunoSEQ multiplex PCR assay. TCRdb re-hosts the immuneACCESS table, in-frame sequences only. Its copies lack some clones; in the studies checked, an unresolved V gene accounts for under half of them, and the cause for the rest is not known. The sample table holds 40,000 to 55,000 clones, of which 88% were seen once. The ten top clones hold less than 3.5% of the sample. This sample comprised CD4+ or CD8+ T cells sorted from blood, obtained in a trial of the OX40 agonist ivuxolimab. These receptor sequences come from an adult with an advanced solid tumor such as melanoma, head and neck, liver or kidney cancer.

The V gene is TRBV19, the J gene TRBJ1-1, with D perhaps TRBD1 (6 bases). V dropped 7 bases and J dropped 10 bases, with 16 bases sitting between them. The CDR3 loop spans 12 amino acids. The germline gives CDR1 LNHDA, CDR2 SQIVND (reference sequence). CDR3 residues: CASIGGGRGAFF. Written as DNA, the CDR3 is TGTGCCAGTATCGGGGGGGGGCGAGGAGCTTTCTTT.

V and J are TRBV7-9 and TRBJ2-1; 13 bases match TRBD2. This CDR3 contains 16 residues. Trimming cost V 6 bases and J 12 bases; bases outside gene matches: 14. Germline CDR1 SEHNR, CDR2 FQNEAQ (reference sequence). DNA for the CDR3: TGTGCCAGCAGACCAGAGCCACTAGCGGGGGGGCAGGGGCAGTTCTTC. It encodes CASRPEPLAGGQGQFF. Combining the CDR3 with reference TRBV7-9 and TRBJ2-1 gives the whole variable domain DTGVSQNPRHKITKRGQNVTFRCDPISEHNRLYWYRQTLGQGPEFLTYFQNEAQLEKSRLLSDRFSAERPKGSFSTLEIQRTEQGDSAMYLCASRPEPLAGGQGQFFGPGTRLTVL.

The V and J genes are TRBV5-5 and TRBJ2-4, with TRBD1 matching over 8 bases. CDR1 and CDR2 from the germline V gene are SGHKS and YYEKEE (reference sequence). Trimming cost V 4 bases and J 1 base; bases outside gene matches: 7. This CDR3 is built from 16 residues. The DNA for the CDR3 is TGTGCCAGCAGCCTCGGACAGGGAGTGGCCAAAAACATTCAGTACTTC. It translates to CASSLGQGVAKNIQYF.

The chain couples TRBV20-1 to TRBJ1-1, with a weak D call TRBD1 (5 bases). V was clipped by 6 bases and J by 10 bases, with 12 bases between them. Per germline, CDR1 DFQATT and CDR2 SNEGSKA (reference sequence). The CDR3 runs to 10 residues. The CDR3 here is CSAVRGVAFF. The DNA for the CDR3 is TGCAGTGCGGTTAGGGGCGTAGCTTTCTTT.

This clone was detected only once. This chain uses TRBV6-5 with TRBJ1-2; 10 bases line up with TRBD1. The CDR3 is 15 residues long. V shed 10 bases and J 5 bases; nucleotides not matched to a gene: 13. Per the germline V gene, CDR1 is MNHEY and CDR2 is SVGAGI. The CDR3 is CATQGRDRGWYGYTF. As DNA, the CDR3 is TGTGCCACACAGGGACGGGACAGGGGTTGGTATGGCTACACCTTC.

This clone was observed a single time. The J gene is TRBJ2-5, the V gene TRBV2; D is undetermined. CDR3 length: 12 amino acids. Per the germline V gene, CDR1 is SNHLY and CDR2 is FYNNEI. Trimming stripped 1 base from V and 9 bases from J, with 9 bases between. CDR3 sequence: CASSEGLHSQYF. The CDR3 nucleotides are TGTGCCAGCAGTGAAGGGCTGCATTCCCAGTACTTC.

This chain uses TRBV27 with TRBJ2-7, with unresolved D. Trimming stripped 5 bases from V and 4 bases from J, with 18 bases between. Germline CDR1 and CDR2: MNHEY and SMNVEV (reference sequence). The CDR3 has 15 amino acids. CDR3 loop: CASSQQAGIRYEQYF. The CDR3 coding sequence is TGTGCCAGCAGTCAGCAGGCAGGAATCCGTTACGAGCAGTACTTC.

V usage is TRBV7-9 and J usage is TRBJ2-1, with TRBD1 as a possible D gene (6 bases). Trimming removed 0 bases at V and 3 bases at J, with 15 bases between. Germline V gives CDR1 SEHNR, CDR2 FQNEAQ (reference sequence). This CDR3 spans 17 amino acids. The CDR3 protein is CASSLASAGDRYNEQFF. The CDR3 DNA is TGTGCCAGCAGCTTAGCCTCCGCAGGGGACCGCTACAATGAGCAGTTCTTC.

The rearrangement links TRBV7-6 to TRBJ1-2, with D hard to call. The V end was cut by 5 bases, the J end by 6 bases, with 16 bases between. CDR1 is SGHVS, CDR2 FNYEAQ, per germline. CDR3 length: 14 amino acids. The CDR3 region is CASSLEAYSDGYTF. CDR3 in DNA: TGTGCCAGCAGCCTAGAAGCTTACAGTGATGGCTACACCTTC. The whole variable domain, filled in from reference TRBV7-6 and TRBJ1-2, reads GAGVSQSPRYKVTKRGQDVALRCDPISGHVSLYWYRQALGQGPEFLTYFNYEAQQDKSGLPNDRFSAERPEGSISTLTIQRTEQRDSAMYRCASSLEAYSDGYTFGSGTRLTVV.

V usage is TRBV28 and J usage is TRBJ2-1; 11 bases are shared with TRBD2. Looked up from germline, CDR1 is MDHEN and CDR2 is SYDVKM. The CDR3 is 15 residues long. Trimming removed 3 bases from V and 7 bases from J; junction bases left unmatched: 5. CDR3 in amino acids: CASSFELAGGNEQFF. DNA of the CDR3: TGTGCCAGCAGTTTCGAGCTAGCGGGGGGTAATGAGCAGTTCTTC.

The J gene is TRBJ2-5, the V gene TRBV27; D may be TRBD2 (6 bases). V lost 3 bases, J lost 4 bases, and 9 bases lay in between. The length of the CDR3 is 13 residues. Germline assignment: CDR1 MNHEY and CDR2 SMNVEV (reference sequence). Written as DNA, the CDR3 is TGTGCCAGCAGTTTGGGGGGAGGAGAGACCCAGTACTTC. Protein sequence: CASSLGGGETQYF.

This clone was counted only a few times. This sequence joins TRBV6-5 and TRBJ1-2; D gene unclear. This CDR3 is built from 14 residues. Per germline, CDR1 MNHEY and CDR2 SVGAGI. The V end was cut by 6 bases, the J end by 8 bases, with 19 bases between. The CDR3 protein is CASRPPGNGIGYTF. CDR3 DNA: TGTGCCAGCAGGCCCCCCGGGAATGGAATCGGCTACACCTTC.

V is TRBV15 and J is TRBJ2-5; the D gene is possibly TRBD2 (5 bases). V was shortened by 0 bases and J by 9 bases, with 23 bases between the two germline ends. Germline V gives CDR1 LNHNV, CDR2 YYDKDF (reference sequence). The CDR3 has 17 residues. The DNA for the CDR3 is TGTGCCACCAGCAGAGATTCTTTGACTACGCGCAAGAGACCCCAGTACTTC. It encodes CATSRDSLTTRKRPQYF.

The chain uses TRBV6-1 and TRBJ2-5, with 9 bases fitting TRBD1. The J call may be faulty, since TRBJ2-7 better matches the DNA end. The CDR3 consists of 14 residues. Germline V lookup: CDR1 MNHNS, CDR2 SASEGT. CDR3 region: CASRKQGADDEQYF. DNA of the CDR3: TGTGCCAGCAGGAAACAGGGGGCAGACGACGAGCAGTACTTC.

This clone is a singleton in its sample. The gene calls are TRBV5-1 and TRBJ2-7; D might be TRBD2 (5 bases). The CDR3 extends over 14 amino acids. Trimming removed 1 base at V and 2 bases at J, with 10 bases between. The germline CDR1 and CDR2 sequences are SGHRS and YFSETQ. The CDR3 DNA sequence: TGCGCCAGCAGCTTGACCAGCGGAGCCTACGAGCAGTACTTC. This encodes CASSLTSGAYEQYF. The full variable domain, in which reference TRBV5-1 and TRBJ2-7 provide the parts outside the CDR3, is KAGVTQTPRYLIKTRGQQVTLSCSPISGHRSVSWYQQTPGQGLQFLFEYFSETQRNKGNFPGRFSGRQFSNSRSEMNVSTLELGDSALYLCASSLTSGAYEQYFGPGTRLTVT.

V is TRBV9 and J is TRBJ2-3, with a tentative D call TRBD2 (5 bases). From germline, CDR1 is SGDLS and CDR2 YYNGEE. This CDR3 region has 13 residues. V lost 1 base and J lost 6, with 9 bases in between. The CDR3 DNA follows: TGTGCCAGCAGCGTACAGGTAGCGGATACGCAGTATTTT. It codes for CASSVQVADTQYF. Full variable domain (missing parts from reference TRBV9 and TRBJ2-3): DSGVTQTPKHLITATGQRVTLRCSPRSGDLSVYWYQQSLDQGLQFLIQYYNGEERAKGNILERFSAQQFPDLHSELNLSSLELGDSALYFCASSVQVADTQYFGPGTRLTVL.

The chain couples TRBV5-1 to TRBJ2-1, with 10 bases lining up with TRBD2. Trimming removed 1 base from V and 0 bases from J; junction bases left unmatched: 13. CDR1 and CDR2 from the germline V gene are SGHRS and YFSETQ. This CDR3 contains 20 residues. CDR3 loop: CASSLPGDTSGESSYNEQFF. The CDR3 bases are TGCGCCAGCAGCTTGCCGGGGGATACTAGCGGGGAAAGCTCCTACAATGAGCAGTTCTTC.

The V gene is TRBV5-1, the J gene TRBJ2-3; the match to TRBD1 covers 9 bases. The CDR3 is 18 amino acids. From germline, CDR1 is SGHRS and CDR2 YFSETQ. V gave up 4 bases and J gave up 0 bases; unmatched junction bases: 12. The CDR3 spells CASSVTGTGFSSTDTQYF. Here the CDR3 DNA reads TGCGCCAGCAGCGTAACCGGGACAGGGTTTTCTAGCACAGATACGCAGTATTTT.

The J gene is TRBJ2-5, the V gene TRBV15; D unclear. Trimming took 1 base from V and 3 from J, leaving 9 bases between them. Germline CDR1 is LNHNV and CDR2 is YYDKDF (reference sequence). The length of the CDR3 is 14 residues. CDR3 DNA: TGTGCCACCAGCAGAGGGAAGGATAAAGAGACCCAGTACTTC. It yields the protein CATSRGKDKETQYF.

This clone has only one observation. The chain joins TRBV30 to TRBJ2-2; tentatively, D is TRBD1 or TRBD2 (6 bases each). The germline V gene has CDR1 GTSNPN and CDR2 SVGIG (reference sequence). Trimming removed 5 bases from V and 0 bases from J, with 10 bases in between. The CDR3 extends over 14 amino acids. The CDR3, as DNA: TGTGCCTGGCGGGGGCCGTCGAACACCGGGGAGCTGTTTTTT. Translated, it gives CAWRGPSNTGELFF.

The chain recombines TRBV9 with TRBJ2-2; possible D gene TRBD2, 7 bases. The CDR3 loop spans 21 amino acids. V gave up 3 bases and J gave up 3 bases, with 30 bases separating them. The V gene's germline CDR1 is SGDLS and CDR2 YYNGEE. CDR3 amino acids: CASSAYRAPYLAGHYTGELFF. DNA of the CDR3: TGTGCCAGCAGCGCCTACAGGGCCCCCTACTTAGCGGGCCACTACACCGGGGAGCTGTTTTTT.

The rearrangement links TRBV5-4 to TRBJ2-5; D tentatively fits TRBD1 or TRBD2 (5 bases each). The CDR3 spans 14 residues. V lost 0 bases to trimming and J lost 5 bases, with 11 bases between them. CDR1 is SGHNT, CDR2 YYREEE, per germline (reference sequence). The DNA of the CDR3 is TGTGCCAGCAGCTTGGCAGGGCGCGGGGAGACCCAGTACTTC. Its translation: CASSLAGRGETQYF. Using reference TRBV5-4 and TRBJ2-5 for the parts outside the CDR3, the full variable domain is ETGVTQSPTHLIKTRGQQVTLRCSSQSGHNTVSWYQQALGQGPQFIFQYYREEENGRGNFPPRFSGLQFPNYSSELNVNALELDDSALYLCASSLAGRGETQYFGPGTRLLVL.

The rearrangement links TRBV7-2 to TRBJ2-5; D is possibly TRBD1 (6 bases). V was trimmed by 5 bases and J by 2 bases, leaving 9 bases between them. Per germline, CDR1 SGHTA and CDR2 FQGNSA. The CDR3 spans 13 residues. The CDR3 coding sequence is TGTGCCAGCAGCATCGGACAGCAAGAGACCCAGTACTTC. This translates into CASSIGQQETQYF.

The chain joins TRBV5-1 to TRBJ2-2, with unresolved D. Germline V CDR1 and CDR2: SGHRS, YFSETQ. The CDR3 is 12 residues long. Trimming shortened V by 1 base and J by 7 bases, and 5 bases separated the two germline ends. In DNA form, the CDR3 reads TGCGCCAGCAGCTTGTTTCTCGGGGAGCTGTTTTTT. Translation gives CASSLFLGELFF.

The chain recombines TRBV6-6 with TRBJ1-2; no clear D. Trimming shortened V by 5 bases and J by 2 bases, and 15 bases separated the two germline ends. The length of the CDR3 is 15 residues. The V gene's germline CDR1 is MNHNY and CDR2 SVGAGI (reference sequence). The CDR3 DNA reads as TGTGCCAGCAGTGAGATTAGGCCCCCCAACTATGGCTACACCTTC. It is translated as CASSEIRPPNYGYTF.

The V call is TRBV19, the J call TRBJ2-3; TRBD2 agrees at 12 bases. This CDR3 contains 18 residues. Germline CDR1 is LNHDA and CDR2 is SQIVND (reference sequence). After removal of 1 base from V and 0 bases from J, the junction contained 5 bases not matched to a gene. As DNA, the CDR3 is TGTGCCAGTAGTATAGGTTGGCTAGCGGGAGGGAGCACAGATACGCAGTATTTT. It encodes CASSIGWLAGGSTDTQYF.

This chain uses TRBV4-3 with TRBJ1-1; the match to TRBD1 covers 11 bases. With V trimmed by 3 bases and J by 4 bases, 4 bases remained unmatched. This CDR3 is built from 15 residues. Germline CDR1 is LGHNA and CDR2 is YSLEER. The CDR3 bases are TGCGCCAGCAGCCATGCCGGGACAGGGGGCACTGAAGCTTTCTTT. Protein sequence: CASSHAGTGGTEAFF.

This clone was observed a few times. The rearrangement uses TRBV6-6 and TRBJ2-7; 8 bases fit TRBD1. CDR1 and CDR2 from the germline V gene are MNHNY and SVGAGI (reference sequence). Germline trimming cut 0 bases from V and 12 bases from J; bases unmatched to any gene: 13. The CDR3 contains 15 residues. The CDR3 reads CASSYSRSPGGAGYF. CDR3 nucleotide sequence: TGTGCCAGCAGTTACTCGAGATCACCAGGGGGCGCCGGGTACTTC.

CDR3 sequence: CACRGSGTDTQYF. As DNA, the CDR3 is TGTGCCTGCCGGGGAAGTGGCACAGATACGCAGTATTTT. The chain combines TRBV19 with TRBJ2-3; D might be TRBD2 (5 bases). Germline V gene lookup returns CDR1 LNHDA and CDR2 SQIVND (reference sequence). Trimming cost V 11 bases and J 1 base, with 13 bases left between them. There are 13 residues in the CDR3.

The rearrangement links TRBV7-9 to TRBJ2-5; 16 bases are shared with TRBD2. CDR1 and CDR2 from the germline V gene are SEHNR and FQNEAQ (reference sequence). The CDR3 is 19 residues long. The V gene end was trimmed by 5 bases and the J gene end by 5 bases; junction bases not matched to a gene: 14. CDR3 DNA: TGTGCCAGCAGCCCACATCGAGGGACTAGCGGGGGGGCCCGGGAGACCCAGTACTTC. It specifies CASSPHRGTSGGARETQYF.

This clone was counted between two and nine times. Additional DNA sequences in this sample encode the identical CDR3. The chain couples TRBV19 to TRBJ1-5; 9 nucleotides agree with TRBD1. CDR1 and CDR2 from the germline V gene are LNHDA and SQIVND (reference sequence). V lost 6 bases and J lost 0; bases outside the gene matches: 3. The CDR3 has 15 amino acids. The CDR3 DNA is TGTGCCAGTAGAGGACAGGGGTATAGCAATCAGCCCCAGCATTTT. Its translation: CASRGQGYSNQPQHF.

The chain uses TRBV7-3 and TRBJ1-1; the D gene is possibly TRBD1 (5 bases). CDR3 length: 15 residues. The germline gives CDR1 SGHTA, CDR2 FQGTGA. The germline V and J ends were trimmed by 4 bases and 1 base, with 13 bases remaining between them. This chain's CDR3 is CASSSSGLKNTEAFF. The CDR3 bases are TGTGCCAGCAGCTCATCAGGGTTAAAGAACACTGAAGCTTTCTTT.